This T cell receptor (beta chain) was obtained from a study of Ad26.COV2.S vaccination and SARS-CoV-2 variants. With regard to this clone: Its antigen remains unknown.

TCRdb's table, derived via immunoSEQ multiplex PCR, lists solely in-frame clones and lacks some. The sample includes about 680,000 clones, roughly nine tenths seen only once; the top ten take about 1.5%. The treatment denotes: 15 to 20 received Ad26.COV2.S at low or high dose, single or two shots; roughly five received placebo; per-sample allocation not given. On day 63 after the first injection, vaccine and placebo recipients gave samples. This person who donated was an adult of 18-55 years in Boston. Study results and caveats: Non-spike TCR breadth showed similarity between vaccine and placebo recipients.

The germline V gene encodes CDR1 LNHDA and CDR2 SQIVND (reference sequence). Trimming stripped 5 bases from V and 10 bases from J, with 20 bases between. The CDR3 spans 14 residues. The V and J genes are TRBV19 and TRBJ1-1; TRBD1 might be the D (5 bases). This TCR came from a person between 18 and 65 years old who received the Ad26.COV2.S COVID-19 vaccine or a placebo. The sample was peripheral blood, taken in a trial of Ad26.COV2.S vaccine versus placebo. The chain's CDR3 is CASSGTVALGAAFF. DNA of the CDR3: TGTGCCAGTAGTGGGACGGTCGCGCTAGGTGCAGCTTTCTTT.